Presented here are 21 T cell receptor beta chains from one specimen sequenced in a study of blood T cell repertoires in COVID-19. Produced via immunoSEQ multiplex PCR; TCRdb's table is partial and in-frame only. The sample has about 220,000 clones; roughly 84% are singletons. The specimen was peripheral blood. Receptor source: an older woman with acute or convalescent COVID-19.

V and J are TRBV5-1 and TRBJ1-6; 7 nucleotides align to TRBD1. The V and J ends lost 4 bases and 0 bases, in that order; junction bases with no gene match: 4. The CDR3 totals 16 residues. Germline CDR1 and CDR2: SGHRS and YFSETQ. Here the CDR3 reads CASSPRDSSYNSPLHF. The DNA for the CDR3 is TGCGCCAGCAGCCCAAGGGACAGCTCCTATAATTCACCCCTCCACTTT.

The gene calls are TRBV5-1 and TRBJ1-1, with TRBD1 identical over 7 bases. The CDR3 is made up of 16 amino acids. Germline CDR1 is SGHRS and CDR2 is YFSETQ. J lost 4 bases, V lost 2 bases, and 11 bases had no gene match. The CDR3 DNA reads TGCGCCAGCAGCTTAAGAGACAGGGCCCCCCGCACTGAAGCTTTCTTT. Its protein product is CASSLRDRAPRTEAFF. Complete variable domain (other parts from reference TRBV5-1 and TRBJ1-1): KAGVTQTPRYLIKTRGQQVTLSCSPISGHRSVSWYQQTPGQGLQFLFEYFSETQRNKGNFPGRFSGRQFSNSRSEMNVSTLELGDSALYLCASSLRDRAPRTEAFFGQGTRLTVV.

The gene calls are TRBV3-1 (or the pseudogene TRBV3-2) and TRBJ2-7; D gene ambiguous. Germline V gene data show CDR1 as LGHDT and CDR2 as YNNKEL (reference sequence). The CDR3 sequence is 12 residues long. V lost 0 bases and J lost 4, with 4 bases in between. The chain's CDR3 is CASSQDSYEQYF. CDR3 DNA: TGTGCCAGCAGCCAAGATTCTTACGAGCAGTACTTC.

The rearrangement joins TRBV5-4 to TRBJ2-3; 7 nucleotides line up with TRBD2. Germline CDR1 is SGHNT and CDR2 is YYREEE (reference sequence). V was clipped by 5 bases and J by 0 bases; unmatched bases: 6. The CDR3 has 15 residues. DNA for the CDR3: TGTGCCAGCAGTCGAAGCGGGGCTAGCACAGATACGCAGTATTTT. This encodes CASSRSGASTDTQYF.

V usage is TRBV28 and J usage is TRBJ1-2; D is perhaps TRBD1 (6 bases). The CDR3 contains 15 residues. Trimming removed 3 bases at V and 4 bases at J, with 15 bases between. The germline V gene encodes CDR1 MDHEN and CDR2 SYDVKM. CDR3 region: CASSFGGVDSYGYTF. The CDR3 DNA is TGTGCCAGCAGTTTCGGCGGTGTGGACAGCTATGGCTACACCTTC.

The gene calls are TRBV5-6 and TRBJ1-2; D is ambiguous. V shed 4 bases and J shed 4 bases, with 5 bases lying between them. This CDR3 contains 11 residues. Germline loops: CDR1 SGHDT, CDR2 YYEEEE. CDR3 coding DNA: TGTGCCAGCAGCCTCAGCTATGGCTACACCTTC. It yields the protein CASSLSYGYTF.

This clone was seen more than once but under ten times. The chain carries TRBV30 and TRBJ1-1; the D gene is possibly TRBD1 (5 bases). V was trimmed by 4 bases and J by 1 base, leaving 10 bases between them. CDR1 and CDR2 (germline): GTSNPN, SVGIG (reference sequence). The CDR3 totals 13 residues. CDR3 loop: CAWTPDRNTEAFF. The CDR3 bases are TGTGCCTGGACCCCCGACAGGAACACTGAAGCTTTCTTT. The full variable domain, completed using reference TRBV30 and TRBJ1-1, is SQTIHQWPATLVQPVGSPLSLECTVEGTSNPNLYWYRQAAGRGLQLLFYSVGIGQISSEVPQNLSASRPQDRQFILSSKKLLLSDSGFYLCAWTPDRNTEAFFGQGTRLTVV.

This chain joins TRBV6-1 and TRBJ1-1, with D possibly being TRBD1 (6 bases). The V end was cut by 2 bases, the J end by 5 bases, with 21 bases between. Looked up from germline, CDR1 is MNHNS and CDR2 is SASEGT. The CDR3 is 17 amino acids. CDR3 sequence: CASSERAGGPRRTEAFF. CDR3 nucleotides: TGTGCCAGCAGTGAAAGGGCGGGGGGGCCTAGACGGACTGAAGCTTTCTTT.

CDR3 region: CASSLEPGQGTPLHF. Written as DNA, the CDR3 is TGTGCCAGCAGCCTGGAACCGGGACAGGGCACACCCCTCCACTTT. The chain employs TRBV5-4 and TRBJ1-6, with TRBD1 identical over 9 bases. Unmatched junction bases numbered 10, after V lost 4 bases and J lost 11 bases. Germline V gene data show CDR1 as SGHNT and CDR2 as YYREEE (reference sequence). This CDR3 spans 15 amino acids.

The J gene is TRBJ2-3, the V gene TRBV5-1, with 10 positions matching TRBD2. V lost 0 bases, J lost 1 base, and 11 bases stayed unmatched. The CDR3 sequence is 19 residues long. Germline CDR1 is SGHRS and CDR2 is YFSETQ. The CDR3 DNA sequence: TGCGCCAGCAGCTTGGGTGGGACTAGCGCGTCTTTTGGCACAGATACGCAGTATTTT. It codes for CASSLGGTSASFGTDTQYF.

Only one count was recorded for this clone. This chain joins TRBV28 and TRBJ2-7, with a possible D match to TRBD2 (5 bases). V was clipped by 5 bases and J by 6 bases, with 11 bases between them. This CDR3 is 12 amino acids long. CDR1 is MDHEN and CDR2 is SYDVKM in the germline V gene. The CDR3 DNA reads TGTGCCAGCAGTCTGCGGGTAGCCGAGCAGTACTTC. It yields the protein CASSLRVAEQYF.

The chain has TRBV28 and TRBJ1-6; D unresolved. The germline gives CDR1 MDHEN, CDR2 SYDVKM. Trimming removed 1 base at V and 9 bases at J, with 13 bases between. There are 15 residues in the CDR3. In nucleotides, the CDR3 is TGTGCCAGCAGTTTATTCGAGGGAAAGGGTTCACCCCTCCACTTT. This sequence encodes CASSLFEGKGSPLHF.

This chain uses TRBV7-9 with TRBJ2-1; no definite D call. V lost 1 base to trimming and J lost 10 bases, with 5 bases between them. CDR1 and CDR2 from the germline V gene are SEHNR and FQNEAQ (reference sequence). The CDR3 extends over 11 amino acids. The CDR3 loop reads CASSLVGEQFF. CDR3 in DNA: TGTGCCAGCAGCTTAGTCGGGGAGCAGTTCTTC.

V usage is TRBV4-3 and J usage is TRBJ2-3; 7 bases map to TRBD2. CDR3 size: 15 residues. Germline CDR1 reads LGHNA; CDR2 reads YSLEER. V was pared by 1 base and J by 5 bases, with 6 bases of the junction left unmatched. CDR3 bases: TGCGCCAGCAGCCAAGTCGGGGGGATGGGAGATACGCAGTATTTT. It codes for CASSQVGGMGDTQYF.

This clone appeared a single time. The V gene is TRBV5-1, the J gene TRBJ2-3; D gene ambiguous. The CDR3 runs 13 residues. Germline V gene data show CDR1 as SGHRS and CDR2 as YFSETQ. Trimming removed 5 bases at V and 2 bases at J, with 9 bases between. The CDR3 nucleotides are TGCGCCAGCAGACTTCTATTCACAGATACGCAGTATTTT. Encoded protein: CASRLLFTDTQYF.

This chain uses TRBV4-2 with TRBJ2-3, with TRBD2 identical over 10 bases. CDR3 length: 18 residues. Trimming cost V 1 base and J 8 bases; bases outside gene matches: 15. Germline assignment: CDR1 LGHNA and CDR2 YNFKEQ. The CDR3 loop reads CASSQAEGASGGVGTQYF. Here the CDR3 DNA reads TGTGCCAGCAGCCAAGCAGAAGGTGCTAGCGGGGGAGTTGGTACGCAGTATTTT.

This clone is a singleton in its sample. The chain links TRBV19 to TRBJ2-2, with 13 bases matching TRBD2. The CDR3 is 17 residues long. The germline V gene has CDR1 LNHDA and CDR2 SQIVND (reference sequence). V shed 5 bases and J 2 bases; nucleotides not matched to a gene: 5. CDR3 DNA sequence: TGTGCCAGTAGTGTACTAGCGGGGGGGCTAAACACCGGGGAGCTGTTTTTT. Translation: CASSVLAGGLNTGELFF.

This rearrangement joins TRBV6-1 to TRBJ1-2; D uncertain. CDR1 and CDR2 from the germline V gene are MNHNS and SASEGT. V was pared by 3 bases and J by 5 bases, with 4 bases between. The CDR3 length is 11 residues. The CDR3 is CASSDRYGYTF. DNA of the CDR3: TGTGCCAGCAGTGACCGGTATGGCTACACCTTC.

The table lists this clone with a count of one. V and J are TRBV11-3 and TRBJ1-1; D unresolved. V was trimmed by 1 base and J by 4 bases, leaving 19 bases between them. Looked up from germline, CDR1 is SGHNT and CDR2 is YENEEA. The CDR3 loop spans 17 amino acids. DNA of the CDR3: TGTGCCAGCAGCTTAGTTAGCCGGAGGACTGCTGGCACTGAAGCTTTCTTT. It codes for CASSLVSRRTAGTEAFF.

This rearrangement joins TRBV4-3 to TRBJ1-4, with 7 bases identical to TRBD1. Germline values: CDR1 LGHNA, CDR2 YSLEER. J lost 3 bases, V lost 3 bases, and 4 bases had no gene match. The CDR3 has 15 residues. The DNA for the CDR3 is TGCGCCAGCAGCCACATCAGGGGGTCTAATGAAAAACTGTTTTTT. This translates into CASSHIRGSNEKLFF.

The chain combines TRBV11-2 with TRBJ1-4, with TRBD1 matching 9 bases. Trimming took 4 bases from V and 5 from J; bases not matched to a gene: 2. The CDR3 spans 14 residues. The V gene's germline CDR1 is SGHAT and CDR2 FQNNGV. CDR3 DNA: TGTGCCAGCAGCTACGGGACAGGGAATGAAAAACTGTTTTTT. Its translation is CASSYGTGNEKLFF. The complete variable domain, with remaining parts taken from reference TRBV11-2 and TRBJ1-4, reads EAGVAQSPRYKIIEKRQSVAFWCNPISGHATLYWYQQILGQGPKLLIQFQNNGVVDDSQLPKDRFSAERLKGVDSTLKIQPAKLEDSAVYLCASSYGTGNEKLFFGSGTQLSVL.